This TCR beta chain was retrieved from a study of cytomegalovirus exposure and HLA in healthy donors. The PCR was carried out with 60 Vbeta primers and 13 Jbeta primers. TCRdb keeps only in-frame clones here, not all; method: immunoSEQ multiplex PCR. The table includes over 130,000 clones, approximately 85% detected once. Comments on this clone: Its antigen remains unidentified.

Study observations and caveats: In a later analysis, DRB1 alleles had the most associated TCRs; HLA-C alleles the fewest. It was shown in a later analysis that HLA-associated TCR beta chains were more clonally expanded than other, equally common chains. Rare TCR sequences predominated, though certain public TCRs were found in many donors.

V was pared by 1 base and J by 2 bases, with 5 bases of the junction left unmatched. Germline V gene data show CDR1 as SGHVS and CDR2 as FNYEAQ. The CDR3 is made up of 15 amino acids. Each donor was nominally healthy when sampled (though unrecorded immune exposures were likely). The J gene is TRBJ2-7, the V gene TRBV7-6, with 7 bases that match TRBD1. This TCR was sampled from a woman between 40 and 50 years old in good health and CMV-seronegative. Sequencing was performed on PBMCs. The DNA of the CDR3 is TGTGCCAGCAGCTTAGGGGGACAGTACCCCTACGAGCAGTACTTC. Translation gives CASSLGGQYPYEQYF.